This TCR beta chain was sequenced during a study of T cell responses to AZD1222 COVID-19 vaccine (dated by TCRdb to the early 2020s). About the study as a whole: AZD1222 recipients given second doses at about 4 weeks or at about 12 weeks were pooled, since spike-specific TCR depth and breadth were not found to differ between the two schedules. A total of roughly 240 trial participants underwent TCR sequencing, of whom about 210 received two doses of AZD1222 and some 25 received two doses of the MenACWY control vaccine. Trial participants were enrolled by age into 18-55, 56-69 and 70-plus year subgroups, with 148, 28 and 57 TCR-sequenced participants respectively. Summary of the overall study and its limitations: Spike-specific TCR breadth and depth rose significantly after two AZD1222 doses compared with day 0 and with MenACWY recipients. Nearly half of unique spike-specific TCRs reportedly recognized epitopes outside regions mutated in the B.1.351 and B.1.1.7 variants. Because no day 14 peak-response samples were available, the repertoires could be characterized only after the peak T cell response. The whole spike protein was spanned by vaccine-associated CD4 TCRs, and dominant responses were seen in regions 160-218 and 743-854. Conclusions about previously exposed vaccinees are limited because only six or seven AZD1222 recipients were SARS-CoV-2 seropositive at baseline. Participants were mostly white British and included more females than males, and it was suggested by the authors that clonal diversity may have been underestimated. The 56-69-year group was small, and its depth increase did not reach significance, likely because of low power.

Relative to germline, V is 2 bases shorter and J is 8 bases shorter, with 9 bases between their ends. The CDR3 starts with the cysteine, ends with the phenylalanine, and has 12 residues. Only the CDR3 part of the read is kept: 36 bases, read in frame from the first base. The CDR3 regions of human TCRbeta chains were analyzed by immunosequencing. In the source study's methods: Repertoire TCRs were checked for matches against a reference library of SARS-CoV-2-specific TCRs that had been generated using the MIRA antigen-specificity platform. Breadth was defined as the fraction of unique TCRs that were SARS-CoV-2-associated, and depth was defined as the fraction of total T cells that were SARS-CoV-2-associated. Each spike-specific TCR was assigned to its reactive spike region and to a CD4 or CD8 class using the MIRA data. Log10-transformed breadth and depth values were compared by one-way ANOVA with Sidak's multiple comparisons tests. TCRdb re-hosts the immuneACCESS table, in-frame sequences only. Its copies lack some clones; in the studies checked, an unresolved V gene accounts for under half of them, and the cause for the rest is not known. The D gene and trimming were derived from the DNA, and the V and J assignments and clone size from that table. In all, the sample holds some 120,000 clones, and just over 85% of those were seen once. Over 8.5% of the sample lies in the top ten.

With regard to this clone: The specificity of this receptor is unknown. No much larger clone exists at a distance of one base, and base qualities are not known.

Per the publication, the time point label means: baseline before first vaccination. Vaccinee samples were obtained from the UK trials COV001 and COV002, which included a single-blind randomized controlled phase 2/3 trial of AZD1222 (ChAdOx1 nCoV-19) in healthy adults. For TCRbeta chain sequencing, PBMC samples from trial participants were taken at day 0 and at day 28 after the second dose. The sequence was collected from an adult in good health. The sequence is built from TRBV12-3 or TRBV12-4 and TRBJ1-1, with the D gene too uncertain to name. The sample in question was peripheral blood, obtained on day 0 of AZD1222 vaccination. The nucleotides read TGTGCCAGCAGTTTATTGGGCAGGGAAGCTTTCTTT. It translates to CASSLLGREAFF.